The following is a T cell receptor beta chain sequence with its context. The antigen is unknown. The sample is drawn from a study of OX40 agonist ivuxolimab in advanced cancers. Study-wide context: Age averaged around 54 years (range about 23 to 85), and around 87% were male.

Study-wide results and caveats: Average numbers of expanded clones were greater in CD8+ T cells than in CD4+. At doses 0.1 to 3.0 mg/kg, CD4+ and CD8+ clones expanded. Among the lowest peripheral clonal expansion occurred in 0.1-3.0 mg/kg partial responders.

Profiling relied on immunoSEQ multiplex PCR, and the TCRdb table lists in-frame clones only, not all of them. The sample includes 50,000 to 75,000 clones, roughly 85% seen only once; the top ten take approximately 1.2%. The source is an adult with an advanced solid tumor such as melanoma, head and neck, liver or kidney cancer. The input for sequencing was CD4+ or CD8+ T cells sorted from blood, taken in a trial of the OX40 agonist ivuxolimab.

CDR3 bases: TGCGCCAGCAGCTTGGCTAGTAGCGGGGAGGGTATTGAGCAGTTCTTC. It yields the protein CASSLASSGEGIEQFF. The V gene is TRBV5-1, the J gene TRBJ2-1; 8 bases map to TRBD2. There are 16 residues in the CDR3. The germline gives CDR1 SGHRS, CDR2 YFSETQ. With 0 bases clipped from V and 9 bases from J, the junction kept 11 bases outside the gene matches.